Each of the 26 T cell receptor beta chains below was sequenced from the same sample in a study of cytomegalovirus exposure and HLA in healthy donors. Both 60 Vbeta primers and 13 Jbeta primers went into the PCR. Only in-frame clones appear in the TCRdb table, and some are missing; sequencing was by immunoSEQ multiplex PCR. Counted here are about 98,000 clones, under 75% occurring once; the ten biggest clones make up 2% to 2.5%. Sequenced input: PBMCs. Receptors originate from a man over 45 in good health and CMV-seronegative.

V gene TRBV9 combines with J gene TRBJ2-3, with a weak D call TRBD1 (5 bases). The V end lost 4 bases, the J end lost 3 bases, and 9 bases lay between the germline ends. CDR3 size: 13 residues. Per the germline V gene, CDR1 is SGDLS and CDR2 is YYNGEE. CDR3 sequence reads: CASSPQVTDTQYF. The CDR3 DNA sequence: TGTGCCAGCAGCCCACAGGTTACAGATACGCAGTATTTT.

The chain carries TRBV7-2 and TRBJ2-5, with 12 nucleotides matching TRBD1. CDR1 is SGHTA and CDR2 is FQGNSA in the germline V gene. The V segment lost 1 base and the J segment 5 bases; nucleotides outside the gene matches: 11. The CDR3 length is 18 residues. The chain's CDR3 is CASSLGTRDRGRAETQYF. The DNA for the CDR3 is TGTGCCAGCAGCTTAGGTACTCGGGACAGGGGGCGCGCGGAGACCCAGTACTTC.

The J gene is TRBJ2-5, the V gene TRBV19, with D possibly TRBD2 on 6 matching bases. The CDR3 contains 15 residues. V was cut by 5 bases and J by 5 bases, with 18 bases left in between. Germline lookup yields CDR1 LNHDA and CDR2 SQIVND (reference sequence). CDR3: CASSYGSGGWETQYF. In DNA form, the CDR3 reads TGTGCCAGTAGTTATGGGTCCGGGGGTTGGGAGACCCAGTACTTC.

A few counts support this clone. This chain links TRBV19 with TRBJ2-7, with TRBD2 as a possible D gene (7 bases). This CDR3 region has 14 residues. Germline CDR1 reads LNHDA; CDR2 reads SQIVND (reference sequence). Trimming left V 4 bases short and J 7 bases short, with 17 bases between. The CDR3 DNA reads TGTGCCAGTAGTACAACAGGGAGGGGAGGGGAGCAGTACTTC. This encodes CASSTTGRGGEQYF.

The gene calls are TRBV30 and TRBJ2-4, with 7 bases lining up with TRBD2. The CDR3 totals 17 residues. Per the germline V gene, CDR1 is GTSNPN and CDR2 is SVGIG (reference sequence). V dropped 4 bases and J dropped 7; count of bases not matched to a gene: 19. The DNA of the CDR3 is TGTGCCTGGATACCCCGGCCGGCTAGCGGACGGTTCAACATTCAGTACTTC. Encoded protein: CAWIPRPASGRFNIQYF.

V and J are TRBV28 and TRBJ1-5, with 10 bases that match TRBD1. Per the germline V gene, CDR1 is MDHEN and CDR2 is SYDVKM. The CDR3 extends over 15 amino acids. The ends lost 5 bases at V and 6 bases at J; junction bases unmatched: 7. CDR3 nucleotides: TGTGCCAGCAGTCCTTTCCGGGACAGGGGTCAGCCCCAGCATTTT. The encoded protein is CASSPFRDRGQPQHF.

The chain is built from TRBV10-3 and TRBJ2-2; TRBD1 matches 8 bases. J lost 2 bases, V lost 6 bases, and 8 bases had no gene match. The CDR3 length is 16 residues. Germline CDR1 is ENHRY and CDR2 is SYGVKD. CDR3 loop: CAISPSGQGNTGELFF. In nucleotides, the CDR3 is TGTGCCATCAGCCCCTCCGGACAGGGTAACACCGGGGAGCTGTTTTTT.

In its sample, this clone was seen a few times. J is TRBJ1-5 and V is TRBV11-2; no firm D call. With 1 base removed from V and 3 bases from J, the gap between germline ends came to 13 bases. The CDR3 extends over 16 amino acids. Germline CDR1 is SGHAT and CDR2 is FQNNGV. The CDR3 DNA sequence: TGTGCCAGCAGCTTAGGCGAGGGATTCTCCAATCAGCCCCAGCATTTT. It yields the protein CASSLGEGFSNQPQHF.

The gene calls are TRBV5-1 and TRBJ1-1; 9 nucleotides match TRBD1. J lost 5 bases, V lost 4 bases, and 6 bases had no gene match. Germline CDR1 and CDR2: SGHRS and YFSETQ. This CDR3 has 14 residues. CDR3 loop: CASSPGQGTTEAFF. The CDR3 region has the DNA TGCGCCAGCAGCCCGGGACAGGGAACGACTGAAGCTTTCTTT. The full variable domain, with the rest looked up from reference TRBV5-1 and TRBJ1-1, is KAGVTQTPRYLIKTRGQQVTLSCSPISGHRSVSWYQQTPGQGLQFLFEYFSETQRNKGNFPGRFSGRQFSNSRSEMNVSTLELGDSALYLCASSPGQGTTEAFFGQGTRLTVV.

This clone has a handful of counts. V is TRBV7-2 and J is TRBJ1-4; tentative D call: TRBD1 (5 bases). Germline lookup yields CDR1 SGHTA and CDR2 FQGNSA. V was shortened by 5 bases and J by 8 bases, with 15 bases between the two germline ends. This CDR3 spans 14 amino acids. The CDR3, as DNA: TGTGCCAGCAGCCCTGGCTTGGGGCACGAAAAACTGTTTTTT. Amino acids: CASSPGLGHEKLFF.

Remarks on this clone: Other nucleotide sequences in the sample specify the same CDR3. V and J are TRBV5-1 and TRBJ2-7, with TRBD2 matching 16 bases. The CDR3 covers 17 residues. V was clipped by 3 bases and J by 7 bases; unmatched bases: 10. Germline V lookup: CDR1 SGHRS, CDR2 YFSETQ. The chain's CDR3 is CASSYGTSGRAIYEQYF. As DNA, the CDR3 is TGCGCCAGCAGCTATGGGACTAGCGGGAGGGCCATCTATGAGCAGTACTTC.

The gene calls are TRBV27 and TRBJ1-2; D may be TRBD1 (6 bases). The CDR3 has 15 amino acids. The germline V gene encodes CDR1 MNHEY and CDR2 SMNVEV (reference sequence). V was cut by 6 bases and J by 0 bases, with 14 bases left in between. The CDR3 here is CASRTGQLTNYGYTF. In DNA, the CDR3 is TGTGCCAGCAGGACCGGACAGCTTACTAACTATGGCTACACCTTC.

The chain recombines TRBV27 with TRBJ2-7; TRBD1 agrees at 10 bases. CDR1 is MNHEY and CDR2 is SMNVEV in the germline V gene (reference sequence). V trimming: 5 bases; J trimming: 5 bases; junction bases outside the gene matches: 9. The CDR3 sequence is 15 residues long. The CDR3 DNA reads as TGTGCCAGCAGTCGAGGGACAGGGGCAGTCCACGAGCAGTACTTC. This codes for CASSRGTGAVHEQYF.

This sequence joins TRBV2 and TRBJ1-5; 11 nucleotides line up with TRBD1. Germline CDR1 SNHLY, CDR2 FYNNEI. Trimming removed 9 bases from V and 7 bases from J; junction bases left unmatched: 8. This CDR3 is 14 amino acids long. For the CDR3, the DNA is TGTGCCAGTGGAGGACAGGGGGCAGAGCAGCCCCAGCATTTT. This sequence encodes CASGGQGAEQPQHF.

This sequence joins TRBV18 and TRBJ1-4; D is perhaps TRBD1 (5 bases). V was pared by 2 bases and J by 8 bases, with 12 bases between. CDR1 is KGHSH and CDR2 is LQKENI in the germline V gene. The CDR3 covers 14 residues. Here the CDR3 reads CASSPIDRGEKLFF. The CDR3 region has the DNA TGTGCCAGCTCACCAATTGACAGAGGAGAAAAACTGTTTTTT.

The gene calls are TRBV6-4 and TRBJ1-5; D remains unclear. V lost 5 bases to trimming and J lost 2 bases, with 10 bases between them. Germline CDR1 and CDR2: MRHNA and SNTAGT. This CDR3 is 14 amino acids long. This CDR3 reads CASSPSPGNQPQHF. CDR3 in DNA: TGTGCCAGCAGTCCCTCCCCCGGCAATCAGCCCCAGCATTTT.

The J gene is TRBJ2-7, the V gene TRBV28; 10 nucleotides agree with TRBD2. V gave up 5 bases and J gave up 1 base; unmatched junction bases: 8. In germline, CDR1 is MDHEN, CDR2 SYDVKM. This CDR3 is built from 16 residues. CDR3 in amino acids: CASSPLGLAVSYEQYF. CDR3 DNA: TGTGCCAGCAGTCCCCTCGGACTAGCGGTTTCCTACGAGCAGTACTTC.

The table lists this clone with a few counts. The CDR3 is CASSSRDSQETQYF. CDR3 coding DNA: TGTGCCAGCAGTTCCCGGGACTCCCAAGAGACCCAGTACTTC. This rearrangement joins TRBV27 to TRBJ2-5; D may be TRBD2 (6 bases). Trimming left V 4 bases short and J 1 base short, with 10 bases between. Germline CDR1 reads MNHEY; CDR2 reads SMNVEV (reference sequence). The CDR3 runs to 14 residues.

This clone was recorded only once. Here the CDR3 DNA reads TGCAGCACCTGGACGGGGGATACCTACGAGCAGTACTTC. Its protein is CSTWTGDTYEQYF. The genes are TRBV29-1 and TRBJ2-7, with TRBD2 as a possible D gene (6 bases). Trimming stripped 8 bases from V and 2 bases from J, with 16 bases between. Germline CDR1 reads SQVTM; CDR2 reads ANQGSEA. The CDR3 has 13 residues.

J is TRBJ1-1 and V is TRBV2; D uncertain. Per germline, CDR1 SNHLY and CDR2 FYNNEI. The CDR3 is 13 residues long. With 4 bases removed from V and 1 base from J, the gap between germline ends came to 7 bases. CDR3 DNA: TGTGCCAGCAGTGCTACTGGGAACACTGAAGCTTTCTTT. Translation gives CASSATGNTEAFF.

The chain recombines TRBV5-4 with TRBJ1-3, with D unclear. From germline, CDR1 is SGHNT and CDR2 YYREEE (reference sequence). The CDR3 sequence is 17 residues long. The ends were cut back, 0 bases at V and 0 bases at J, with 13 bases in the middle. CDR3 protein: CASSLVLRGSSGNTIYF. CDR3 bases: TGTGCCAGCAGCTTGGTTCTTCGCGGGAGCTCTGGAAACACCATATATTTT.

This clone was counted a single time. The CDR3 coding sequence is TGTGCCAGCAGTGACAACTCTGGGGCCAACGTCCTGACTTTC. Translated, it gives CASSDNSGANVLTF. This rearrangement joins TRBV6-5 to TRBJ2-6, with D hard to call. Germline values: CDR1 MNHEY, CDR2 SVGAGI. The CDR3 runs to 14 residues. V lost 5 bases and J lost 0, with 5 bases in between.

This clone has more than one count but fewer than ten. The chain is built from TRBV18 and TRBJ2-7, with D tentatively TRBD2 (6 bases). Germline-derived CDR1 and CDR2 are KGHSH and LQKENI. This CDR3 spans 13 amino acids. Trimming stripped 6 bases from V and 4 bases from J, with 13 bases between. CDR3 loop: CASSLVGTYEQYF. The CDR3 nucleotides are TGTGCCAGCTCCCTCGTCGGGACTTACGAGCAGTACTTC.

The table lists this clone with a count of one. The chain employs TRBV9 and TRBJ2-1; possible D gene TRBD2, 5 bases. The CDR3 length is 13 residues. From germline, CDR1 is SGDLS and CDR2 YYNGEE. The V and J ends lost 2 bases and 7 bases respectively, with 10 bases between them. CDR3 DNA sequence: TGTGCCAGCAGCGTGTCGACTACTAATGAGCAGTTCTTC. It codes for CASSVSTTNEQFF.

The V gene is TRBV5-1, the J gene TRBJ2-7; the match to TRBD2 covers 10 bases. CDR3 length: 14 residues. Germline V gives CDR1 SGHRS, CDR2 YFSETQ. J gave up 13 bases and V 3 bases, and 13 bases lay outside the gene matches. The CDR3 DNA follows: TGCGCCAGCAGCTCGACCGGGACTAGCGATACGATATACTTC. Translated, it gives CASSSTGTSDTIYF.

J is TRBJ1-4 and V is TRBV2; D perhaps matches TRBD1 (6 bases). The CDR3 extends over 16 amino acids. Germline assignment: CDR1 SNHLY and CDR2 FYNNEI. V was shortened by 6 bases and J by 8 bases, with 22 bases between the two germline ends. The CDR3 loop reads CASRAPRGALGEKLFF. CDR3 nucleotide sequence: TGTGCCAGCAGAGCCCCTCGGGGGGCCTTGGGGGAAAAACTGTTTTTT.